This TCR beta chain was sequenced in a study of shared clonotypes between healthy human individuals (dated by TCRdb to 2019 to 2021). In the study overall: A couple of women and three men aged 18 to 49 years were included in the cohort. For each donor, three plates each were used for CD4 naive and CD4 memory, two plates were used for CD8 naive, and one plate was used for CD8 memory. To estimate repertoire size and how much clonotypes are shared between individuals, the study performed deep sequencing of blood TCR repertoires from a handful of healthy adults. Per donor, leukapheresis produced somewhere between about 0.85 and 9.5 billion PBMCs. To increase sequencing depth and limit assay-specific biases, different laboratories used diverse techniques to prepare libraries and sequence TCR repertoires.

The donors were healthy, HIV-negative adults who had no recently reported acute infections or vaccinations. All donors were Caucasian adults living in Nashville, Tennessee, USA. CD4+ T cells were enriched through magnetic negative selection, after which naive cells were positively selected on CD45RA and the remaining negative fraction served as the memory subset. Blood was obtained by leukapheresis, after which PBMCs were separated by Ficoll-Histopaque density gradient centrifugation and cryopreserved in liquid nitrogen vapor phase. Analytical flow cytometry was used to check the purity and quantity of each magnetically sorted T cell population. Genomic DNA was isolated from each sorted fraction and quantified by UV absorbance on a Nanodrop 2000c. Using the deep immunoSEQ assay, multiplex PCR amplified TCR CDR3 regions from genomic DNA. Genomic DNA extracted from each cell subset was distributed evenly over all wells of several immunoSEQ 96-well plates, and each plate served as one replicate. For sorted subsets, each replicate PCR was loaded with approximately 0.2 ug genomic DNA, equivalent to about 33,000 T cell genomes. Purified libraries were quantified with a Qubit 3.0 fluorometer, sized on a Bioanalyzer 2100, and re-quantified with the KAPA Library Quantification kit. Every immunoSEQ 96-well plate was sequenced on a dedicated single-read 150-cycle Illumina NextSeq 550 flow cell. In the source study's methods: Because only junctional sequences without quality scores were contained in the immunoSEQ output, filtering matching that applied to full-length reads could not be performed. To assign V/J genes and CDR3, sequences were annotated against IMGT germline references using PyIR, a Python wrapper for IgBLAST v1.9. Reads were removed for weak V/J assignments (E-value above 1e-6), missing CDR3, stop codons, out-of-frame junctions, or ambiguous translated residues. V3J clonotypes were defined as sequences sharing an identical inferred V gene, J gene, and CDR3 amino acid sequence. Percentage overlap between repertoires was computed as shared unique clonotypes divided by the size of the smaller repertoire. Richness of each repertoire was evaluated using RTK rarefaction, the Chao1 estimator, and Recon v2.1 estimates of unobserved clonotypes. Generation probabilities for all TCRbeta clonotypes obtained by the gDNA method from several donors were computed using OLGA. The table comes from immuneACCESS by way of TCRdb, which keeps in-frame sequences with V and J called. Part of the clones is missing from these tables; in studies checked, under half for an unresolved V gene and the rest for unknown reasons. The DNA gave D and trimming, while V, J and clone size come from that table. The table for this sample lists roughly 1 million clones; about 70% of them were counted only once. Approximately 1.5% of the sample is in the top ten clones.

What the work shows at the level of the full study, not this receptor alone: Even with the large sequencing depth, rarefaction of the sorted-subset datasets indicated that sequencing was incomplete. Pairwise subsampling indicated that sequencing depth was expected to affect the degree of clonotype sharing among donors. Sampling was restricted to blood, and TCR repertoires in tissue are likely to differ from TCR repertoires in blood. About 5% of naive CD4, approximately 3.7% of naive CD8, 2.3% of memory CD4, and 0.4% of memory CD8 clonotypes were shared across a handful of donors. Estimated clonotype richness was generally larger for naive than for memory subsets. Because the study included a small number of donors, the genetic and exposure-history diversity represented was limited. Clonotypes shared by all four sorted-subset donors showed higher generation probabilities than non-shared clonotypes.

The CDR3 has 16 amino acids, counting the end cysteine and phenylalanine. The kept DNA is CDR3 alone, 48 bases in frame from the first base. Unmatched junction bases come to 8, with V trimmed by 3 bases and J by 5 bases. CDR1 is given as LGHNA and CDR2 as YSLEER, both from the germline V gene. Remarks on this clone: It has no known antigen specificity. Nothing much larger sits one base from this clone, and base qualities are not available. At the DNA level, this CDR3 is encoded by other sequences in the same sample as well.

Source material: memory CD4+ T cells sorted from blood. The meaning of the sample's cell subset or site label: CD45RA-negative fraction. This sequence was found in a man in his late teens or twenties in good health. Here the chain combines TRBV4-3 and TRBJ2-5; TRBD2 fits 11 bases in the junction. The CDR3 protein sequence reads: CASSQGLAGGGETQYF. DNA sequence: TGCGCCAGCAGCCAGGGTCTAGCGGGGGGCGGGGAGACCCAGTACTTC.